Given below is one T cell receptor (beta chain) in context. This entry is derived from a study of blood T cell repertoires in COVID-19. The CDR3 is made up of 11 amino acids. Germline V gives CDR1 SNHLY, CDR2 FYNNEI. The V gene lost 8 bases and the J gene lost 6 bases, with 10 bases spanning the gap. Generated by immunoSEQ multiplex PCR, the TCRdb table keeps only in-frame clones and is missing some. Of some 170,000 clones listed, roughly 80% are singletons. Sequencing input: peripheral blood. The chain recombines TRBV2 with TRBJ1-2; D is perhaps TRBD1 (5 bases). This TCR was sampled from a woman in her seventies with acute or convalescent COVID-19. The CDR3: CASGQGDGYTF. The CDR3 DNA sequence: TGTGCCAGCGGACAAGGAGATGGCTACACCTTC.